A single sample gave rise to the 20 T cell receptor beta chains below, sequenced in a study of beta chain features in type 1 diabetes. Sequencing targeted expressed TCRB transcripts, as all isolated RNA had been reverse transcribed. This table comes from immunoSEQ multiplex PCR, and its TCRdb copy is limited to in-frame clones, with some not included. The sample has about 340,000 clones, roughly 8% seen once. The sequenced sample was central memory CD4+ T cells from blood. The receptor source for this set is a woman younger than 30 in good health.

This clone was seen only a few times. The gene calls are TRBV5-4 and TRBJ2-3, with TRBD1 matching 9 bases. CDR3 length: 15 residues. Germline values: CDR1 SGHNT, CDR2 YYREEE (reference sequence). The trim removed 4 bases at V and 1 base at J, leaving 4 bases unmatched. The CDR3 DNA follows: TGTGCCAGCAGCCAGCGGACAGGGGGCACAGATACGCAGTATTTT. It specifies CASSQRTGGTDTQYF.

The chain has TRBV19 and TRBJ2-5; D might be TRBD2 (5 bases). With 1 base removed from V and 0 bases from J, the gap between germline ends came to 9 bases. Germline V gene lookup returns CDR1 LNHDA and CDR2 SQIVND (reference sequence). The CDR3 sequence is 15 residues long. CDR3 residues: CASSIGSGNQETQYF. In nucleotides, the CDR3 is TGTGCCAGTAGTATAGGAAGCGGCAACCAAGAGACCCAGTACTTC.

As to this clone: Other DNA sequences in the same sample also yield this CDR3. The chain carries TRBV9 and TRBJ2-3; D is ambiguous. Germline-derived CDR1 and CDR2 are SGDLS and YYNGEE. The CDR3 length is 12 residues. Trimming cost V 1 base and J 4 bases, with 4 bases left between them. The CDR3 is CASSVQADTQYF. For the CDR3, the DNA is TGTGCCAGCAGCGTACAAGCAGATACGCAGTATTTT. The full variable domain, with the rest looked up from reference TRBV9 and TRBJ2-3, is DSGVTQTPKHLITATGQRVTLRCSPRSGDLSVYWYQQSLDQGLQFLIQYYNGEERAKGNILERFSAQQFPDLHSELNLSSLELGDSALYFCASSVQADTQYFGPGTRLTVL.

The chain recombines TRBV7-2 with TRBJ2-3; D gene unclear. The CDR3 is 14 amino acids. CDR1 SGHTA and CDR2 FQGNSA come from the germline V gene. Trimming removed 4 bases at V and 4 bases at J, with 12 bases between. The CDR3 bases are TGTGCCAGCAGCTCTCGATCGGCTTCAGATACGCAGTATTTT. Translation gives CASSSRSASDTQYF. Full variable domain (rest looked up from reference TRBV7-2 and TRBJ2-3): GAGVSQSPSNKVTEKGKDVELRCDPISGHTALYWYRQSLGQGLEFLIYFQGNSAPDKSGLPSDRFSAERTGGSVSTLTIQRTQQEDSAVYLCASSSRSASDTQYFGPGTRLTVL.

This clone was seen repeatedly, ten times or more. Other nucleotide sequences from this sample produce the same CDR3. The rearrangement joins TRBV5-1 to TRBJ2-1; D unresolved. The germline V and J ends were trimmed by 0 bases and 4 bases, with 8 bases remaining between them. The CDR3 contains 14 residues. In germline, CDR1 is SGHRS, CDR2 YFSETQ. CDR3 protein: CASSLGQDYNEQFF. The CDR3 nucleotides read TGCGCCAGCAGCTTGGGTCAGGATTACAATGAGCAGTTCTTC.

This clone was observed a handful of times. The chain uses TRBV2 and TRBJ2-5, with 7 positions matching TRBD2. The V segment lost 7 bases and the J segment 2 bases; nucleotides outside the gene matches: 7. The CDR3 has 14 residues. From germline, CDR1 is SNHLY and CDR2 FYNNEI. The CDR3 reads CASTPRGGQETQYF. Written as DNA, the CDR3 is TGTGCCAGCACCCCTCGGGGAGGGCAAGAGACCCAGTACTTC. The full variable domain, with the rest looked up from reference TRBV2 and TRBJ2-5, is EPEVTQTPSHQVTQMGQEVILRCVPISNHLYFYWYRQILGQKVEFLVSFYNNEISEKSEIFDDQFSVERPDGSNFTLKIRSTKLEDSAMYFCASTPRGGQETQYFGPGTRLLVL.

CDR3 amino acids: CSVGLSAGAHEQYF. The CDR3, as DNA: TGCAGCGTTGGGCTAAGCGCGGGAGCCCACGAGCAGTACTTC. V usage is TRBV29-1 and J usage is TRBJ2-7; 7 bases agree with TRBD2. CDR1 and CDR2 (germline): SQVTM, ANQGSEA. CDR3 size: 14 residues. Trimming took 4 bases from V and 5 from J; bases not matched to a gene: 11.

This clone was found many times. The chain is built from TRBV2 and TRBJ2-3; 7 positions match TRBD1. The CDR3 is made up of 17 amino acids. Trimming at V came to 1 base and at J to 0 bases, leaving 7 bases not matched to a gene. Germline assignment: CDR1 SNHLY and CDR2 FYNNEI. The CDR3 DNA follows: TGTGCCAGCAGTGAAGGAAGCCGGGACAGAAGCACAGATACGCAGTATTTT. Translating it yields CASSEGSRDRSTDTQYF. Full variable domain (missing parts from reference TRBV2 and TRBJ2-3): EPEVTQTPSHQVTQMGQEVILRCVPISNHLYFYWYRQILGQKVEFLVSFYNNEISEKSEIFDDQFSVERPDGSNFTLKIRSTKLEDSAMYFCASSEGSRDRSTDTQYFGPGTRLTVL.

CDR3: CASSSLADHQPQHF. For the CDR3, the DNA is TGTGCCAGCAGTTCCCTGGCCGACCATCAGCCCCAGCATTTT. V gene TRBV28 combines with J gene TRBJ1-5; D is uncertain. Between the trimmed V and J ends, which lost 4 bases and 5 bases, there was a span of 12 bases. Germline values: CDR1 MDHEN, CDR2 SYDVKM. The length of the CDR3 is 14 residues. The full variable domain, in which reference TRBV28 and TRBJ1-5 provide the parts outside the CDR3, is DVKVTQSSRYLVKRTGEKVFLECVQDMDHENMFWYRQDPGLGLRLIYFSYDVKMKEKGDIPEGYSVSREKKERFSLILESASTNQTSMYLCASSSLADHQPQHFGDGTRLSIL.

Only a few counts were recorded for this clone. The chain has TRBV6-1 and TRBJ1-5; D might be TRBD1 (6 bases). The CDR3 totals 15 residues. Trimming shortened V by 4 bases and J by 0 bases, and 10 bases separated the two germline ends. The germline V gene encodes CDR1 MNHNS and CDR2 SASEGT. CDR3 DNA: TGTGCCAGCAGTGGACAGGTCTTTAGCAATCAGCCCCAGCATTTT. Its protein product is CASSGQVFSNQPQHF.

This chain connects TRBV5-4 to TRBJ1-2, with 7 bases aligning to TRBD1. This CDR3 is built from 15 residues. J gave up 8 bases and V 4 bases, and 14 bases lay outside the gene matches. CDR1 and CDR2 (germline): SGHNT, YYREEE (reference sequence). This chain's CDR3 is CASSQDWTGTAGYTF. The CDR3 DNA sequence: TGTGCCAGCAGCCAAGATTGGACCGGGACAGCCGGCTACACCTTC.

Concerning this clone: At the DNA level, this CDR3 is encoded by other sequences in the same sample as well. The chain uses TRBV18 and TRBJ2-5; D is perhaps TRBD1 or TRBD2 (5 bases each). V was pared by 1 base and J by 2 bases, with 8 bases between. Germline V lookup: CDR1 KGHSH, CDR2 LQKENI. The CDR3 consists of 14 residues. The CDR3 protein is CASSPQEGQETQYF. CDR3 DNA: TGTGCCAGCTCACCACAAGAGGGGCAAGAGACCCAGTACTTC.

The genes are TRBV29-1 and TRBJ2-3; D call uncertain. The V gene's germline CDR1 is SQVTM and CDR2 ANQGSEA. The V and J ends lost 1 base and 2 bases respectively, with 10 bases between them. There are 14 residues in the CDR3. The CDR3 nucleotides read TGCAGCGTTGAAGGGGTCAGAGTCACAGATACGCAGTATTTT. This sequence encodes CSVEGVRVTDTQYF.

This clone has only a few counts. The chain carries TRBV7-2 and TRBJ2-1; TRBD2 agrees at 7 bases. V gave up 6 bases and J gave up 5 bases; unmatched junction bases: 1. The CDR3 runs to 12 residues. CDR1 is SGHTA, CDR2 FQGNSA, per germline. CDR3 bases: TGTGCCAGCAGACTAGCGAACAATGAGCAGTTCTTC. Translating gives CASRLANNEQFF.

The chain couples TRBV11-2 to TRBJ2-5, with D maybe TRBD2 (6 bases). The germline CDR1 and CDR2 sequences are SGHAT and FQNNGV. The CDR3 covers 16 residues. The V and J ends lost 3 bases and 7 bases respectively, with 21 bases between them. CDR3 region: CASSLFKRAVGGTQYF. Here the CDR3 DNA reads TGTGCCAGCAGCTTGTTCAAGCGGGCCGTAGGTGGGACCCAGTACTTC. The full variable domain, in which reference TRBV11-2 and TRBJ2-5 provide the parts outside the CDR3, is EAGVAQSPRYKIIEKRQSVAFWCNPISGHATLYWYQQILGQGPKLLIQFQNNGVVDDSQLPKDRFSAERLKGVDSTLKIQPAKLEDSAVYLCASSLFKRAVGGTQYFGPGTRLLVL.

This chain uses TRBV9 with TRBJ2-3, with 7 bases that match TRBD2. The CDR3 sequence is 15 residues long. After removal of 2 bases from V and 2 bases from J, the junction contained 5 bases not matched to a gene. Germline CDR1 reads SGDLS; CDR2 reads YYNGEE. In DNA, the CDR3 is TGTGCCAGCAGCGTTTCTAGCGGCCTCACAGATACGCAGTATTTT. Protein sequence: CASSVSSGLTDTQYF.

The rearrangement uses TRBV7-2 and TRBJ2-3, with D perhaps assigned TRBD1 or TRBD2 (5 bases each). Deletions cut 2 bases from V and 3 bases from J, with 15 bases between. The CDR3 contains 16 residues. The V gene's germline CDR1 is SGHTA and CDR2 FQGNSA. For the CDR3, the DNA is TGTGCCAGCAGCTTAAAGGACGGGTGGGGGACAGATACGCAGTATTTT. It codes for CASSLKDGWGTDTQYF.

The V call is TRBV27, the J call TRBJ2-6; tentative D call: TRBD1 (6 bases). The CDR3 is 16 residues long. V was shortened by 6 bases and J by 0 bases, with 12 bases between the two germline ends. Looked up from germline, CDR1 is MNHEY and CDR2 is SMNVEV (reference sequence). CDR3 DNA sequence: TGTGCCAGCAGAGGGACGGACAGCTCTGGGGCCAACGTCCTGACTTTC. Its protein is CASRGTDSSGANVLTF.

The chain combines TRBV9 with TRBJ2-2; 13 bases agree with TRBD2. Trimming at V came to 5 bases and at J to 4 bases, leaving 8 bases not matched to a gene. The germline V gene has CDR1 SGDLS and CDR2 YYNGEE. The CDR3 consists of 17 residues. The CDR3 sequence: CASRRTSGSEVTGELFF. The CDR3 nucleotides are TGTGCCAGCAGAAGGACTAGCGGGAGCGAAGTCACCGGGGAGCTGTTTTTT.

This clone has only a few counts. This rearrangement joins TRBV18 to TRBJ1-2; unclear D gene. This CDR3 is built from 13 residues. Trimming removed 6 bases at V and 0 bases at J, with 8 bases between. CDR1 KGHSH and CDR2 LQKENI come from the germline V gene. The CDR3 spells CASSASANYGYTF. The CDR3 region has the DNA TGTGCCAGCTCTGCATCAGCTAACTATGGCTACACCTTC.